One and the same sample provided the 27 T cell receptor beta chains below, sequenced in a study of cytomegalovirus exposure and HLA in healthy donors (dated by TCRdb to about 2017). The receptor library was made with the immunoSEQ multiplex PCR assay. For the multiplex PCR, a mixture combining 60 forward primers for TCR Vbeta segments and 13 reverse primers for TCR Jbeta segments was used. Here the immuneACCESS table is served through TCRdb, limited to in-frame sequences with V and J called. Missing clones are a known gap in these copies; in checked studies unresolved V genes cover under half, and the rest lacks a known reason. The sample profile shows around 170,000 clones; roughly 80% of them were found once. The ten largest clonotypes hold more than 6% of the sample. The sequenced material came from PBMCs. These receptor sequences come from a man aged 35-49 years in good health and CMV-seropositive.

This chain joins TRBV4-3 and TRBJ2-3, with 14 bases aligning to TRBD2. J lost 4 bases, V lost 2 bases, and 2 bases had no gene match. The V gene's germline CDR1 is LGHNA and CDR2 YSLEER. CDR3 length: 16 amino acids. In nucleotides, the CDR3 is TGCGCCAGCAGCCAAAGACTAGCGGGGGGGTCAGATACGCAGTATTTT. Protein product: CASSQRLAGGSDTQYF.

This chain uses TRBV14 with TRBJ2-7, with TRBD1 matching over 7 bases. Unmatched junction bases numbered 7, after V lost 6 bases and J lost 2 bases. The germline V gene has CDR1 SGHDN and CDR2 FVKESK. CDR3 length equals 14 residues. Here the CDR3 DNA reads TGTGCCAGCAGGCAGACAGGGTCTACCTACGAGCAGTACTTC. Amino acid sequence: CASRQTGSTYEQYF.

The V gene is TRBV5-6, the J gene TRBJ2-2; TRBD1 matches at 9 bases. CDR1 and CDR2 (germline): SGHDT, YYEEEE. The trim removed 0 bases at V and 4 bases at J, leaving 4 bases unmatched. The CDR3 spans 16 residues. The CDR3 nucleotides read TGTGCCAGCAGCTTGGCGGGACAGGGAATCACCGGGGAGCTGTTTTTT. Translated: CASSLAGQGITGELFF. Using reference TRBV5-6 and TRBJ2-2 for the parts outside the CDR3, the full variable domain is DAGVTQSPTHLIKTRGQQVTLRCSPKSGHDTVSWYQQALGQGPQFIFQYYEEEERQRGNFPDRFSGHQFPNYSSELNVNALLLGDSALYLCASSLAGQGITGELFFGEGSRLTVL.

This clone was seen a few times. The gene calls are TRBV4-3 and TRBJ2-4, with D perhaps matching TRBD1 (5 bases). CDR1 LGHNA and CDR2 YSLEER come from the germline V gene. The CDR3 is 13 residues long. The V and J ends lost 4 bases and 8 bases respectively, with 12 bases between them. This CDR3 is CASSRRQSDIQYF. The DNA for the CDR3 is TGCGCCAGCAGCCGAAGACAGTCCGACATTCAGTACTTC.

This rearrangement joins TRBV11-2 to TRBJ2-5; 8 bases are a match to TRBD2. Germline V lookup: CDR1 SGHAT, CDR2 FQNNGV. This CDR3 region has 16 residues. V trimming: 5 bases; J trimming: 5 bases; junction bases outside the gene matches: 13. CDR3 nucleotides: TGTGCCAGCAGCACCCGTTTTAGCGGGGTAATGGAGACCCAGTACTTC. It translates to CASSTRFSGVMETQYF. Based on the CDR3 plus reference TRBV11-2 and TRBJ2-5, the full variable domain is EAGVAQSPRYKIIEKRQSVAFWCNPISGHATLYWYQQILGQGPKLLIQFQNNGVVDDSQLPKDRFSAERLKGVDSTLKIQPAKLEDSAVYLCASSTRFSGVMETQYFGPGTRLLVL.

The rearrangement uses TRBV7-2 and TRBJ1-1; D may be TRBD1 (6 bases). Germline CDR1 reads SGHTA; CDR2 reads FQGNSA. This CDR3 is 14 amino acids long. Deletions cut 5 bases from V and 1 base from J, with 11 bases between. CDR3 amino acids: CASSQRRGNTEAFF. The CDR3 DNA sequence: TGTGCCAGCAGCCAACGCAGGGGGAACACTGAAGCTTTCTTT.

CDR3 nucleotide sequence: TGTGCCAGCAGACAGGGTGAGCAGGTCTATGGCTACACCTTC. This encodes CASRQGEQVYGYTF. The rearrangement links TRBV9 to TRBJ1-2, with a tentative D call TRBD1 (6 bases). The CDR3 spans 14 residues. Germline V gene data show CDR1 as SGDLS and CDR2 as YYNGEE. Deletions cut 5 bases from V and 4 bases from J, with 15 bases between.

The V call is TRBV29-1, the J call TRBJ1-1, with 10 nucleotides matching TRBD1. V lost 6 bases and J lost 7; bases outside the gene matches: 8. The CDR3 totals 13 residues. From germline, CDR1 is SQVTM and CDR2 ANQGSEA. The CDR3 loop is CSVLGQGEGEAFF. As DNA, the CDR3 is TGCAGCGTACTCGGACAGGGGGAGGGTGAAGCTTTCTTT.

This chain connects TRBV30 to TRBJ2-7; TRBD2 is a possible D gene (5 bases). V lost 3 bases to trimming and J lost 0 bases, with 15 bases between them. This CDR3 comprises 15 residues. Germline CDR1 is GTSNPN and CDR2 is SVGIG (reference sequence). The CDR3, as DNA: TGTGCCTGGAGGCCTCGGGGTTATAGCTCCTACGAGCAGTACTTC. This sequence encodes CAWRPRGYSSYEQYF. Full variable domain (remainder filled in from reference TRBV30 and TRBJ2-7): SQTIHQWPATLVQPVGSPLSLECTVEGTSNPNLYWYRQAAGRGLQLLFYSVGIGQISSEVPQNLSASRPQDRQFILSSKKLLLSDSGFYLCAWRPRGYSSYEQYFGPGTRLTVT.

This rearrangement joins TRBV11-2 to TRBJ2-1; D is undetermined. V dropped 2 bases and J dropped 2 bases, with 10 bases sitting between them. The germline V gene encodes CDR1 SGHAT and CDR2 FQNNGV. The CDR3 runs 15 residues. The CDR3 coding sequence is TGTGCCAGCAGCTTACTAGTCAATCCCTACAATGAGCAGTTCTTC. Protein: CASSLLVNPYNEQFF.

The chain couples TRBV7-3 to TRBJ2-2; D is perhaps TRBD2 (5 bases). Germline loops: CDR1 SGHTA, CDR2 FQGTGA. This CDR3 comprises 14 residues. The V and J ends lost 1 base and 6 bases respectively, with 9 bases between them. CDR3 in amino acids: CASSLKRGPGELFF. In DNA form, the CDR3 reads TGTGCCAGCAGCTTAAAAAGAGGGCCCGGGGAGCTGTTTTTT.

The chain carries TRBV5-5 and TRBJ2-7, with 7 positions matching TRBD2. The germline gives CDR1 SGHKS, CDR2 YYEKEE (reference sequence). The CDR3 totals 15 residues. With V trimmed by 0 bases and J by 0 bases, 3 bases remained unmatched. The CDR3 loop reads CASSLDGGGSYEQYF. The CDR3 DNA follows: TGTGCCAGCAGCTTGGACGGCGGGGGCTCCTACGAGCAGTACTTC.

This chain uses TRBV15 with TRBJ2-2; D is unclear. CDR1 LNHNV and CDR2 YYDKDF come from the germline V gene (reference sequence). The V end was cut by 3 bases, the J end by 4 bases, with 3 bases between. The length of the CDR3 is 12 residues. The CDR3 region is CATSSLTGELFF. The DNA for the CDR3 is TGTGCCACCAGCAGCCTCACCGGGGAGCTGTTTTTT.

V gene TRBV2 combines with J gene TRBJ2-1, with 9 positions matching TRBD2. Germline assignment: CDR1 SNHLY and CDR2 FYNNEI. The CDR3 covers 15 residues. Unmatched junction bases numbered 5, after V lost 3 bases and J lost 5 bases. The CDR3 region has the DNA TGTGCCAGCAGTGAGTGGCTAGCGGGGAACAATGAGCAGTTCTTC. It translates to CASSEWLAGNNEQFF.

The chain is built from TRBV7-9 and TRBJ2-7, with D uncertain. The CDR3 runs to 12 residues. Germline V gene sequence: CDR1 SEHNR, CDR2 FQNEAQ (reference sequence). V lost 5 bases and J 3 bases, leaving 8 bases between the germline ends. This CDR3 reads CASSPGIYEQYF. CDR3 nucleotides: TGTGCCAGCAGCCCTGGCATCTACGAGCAGTACTTC.

The rearrangement uses TRBV7-2 and TRBJ1-1, with D perhaps TRBD1 (6 bases). V was shortened by 4 bases and J by 0 bases, with 15 bases between the two germline ends. CDR3 length equals 16 residues. Germline loops: CDR1 SGHTA, CDR2 FQGNSA. In DNA, the CDR3 is TGTGCCAGCAGCTCTACCGCAGGGGTGATGAACACTGAAGCTTTCTTT. The encoded protein is CASSSTAGVMNTEAFF.

The V gene is TRBV6-1, the J gene TRBJ2-4; 12 nucleotides align to TRBD2. The V gene's germline CDR1 is MNHNS and CDR2 SASEGT. The J segment lost 5 bases and the V segment lost 4 bases, leaving 9 bases of the junction unmatched. CDR3 length: 17 amino acids. The CDR3 protein is CASSAPSLAGGENIQYF. Written as DNA, the CDR3 is TGTGCCAGCAGTGCTCCGTCCCTAGCGGGGGGGGAAAACATTCAGTACTTC.

V gene TRBV19 combines with J gene TRBJ1-1; D may be TRBD1 (6 bases). CDR3 size: 12 residues. Trimming stripped 6 bases from V and 7 bases from J, with 12 bases between. In germline, CDR1 is LNHDA, CDR2 SQIVND (reference sequence). The CDR3 sequence: CASSHREFEAFF. The CDR3 DNA reads TGTGCCAGTAGCCACAGGGAGTTTGAAGCTTTCTTT.

This clone was picked up a small number of times. The CDR3 DNA sequence: TGTGCCAGCAGTTTAGGGGACAGATCCGAGCAGTACTTC. The encoded protein is CASSLGDRSEQYF. The rearrangement links TRBV28 to TRBJ2-5; 7 bases map to TRBD1. TRBJ2-7 explains the end of the DNA better; the J call may be wrong. Germline CDR1 MDHEN, CDR2 SYDVKM. The CDR3 is 13 residues long.

The chain carries TRBV4-2 and TRBJ2-1; TRBD2 agrees at 13 bases. This CDR3 is 17 amino acids long. The junction had 5 bases not matched to a gene; V was cut back by 4 bases and J by 2 bases. Germline CDR1 LGHNA, CDR2 YNFKEQ. The CDR3 here is CASSPRTSGGTYNEQFF. CDR3 nucleotides: TGTGCCAGCAGCCCTAGGACTAGCGGGGGTACCTACAATGAGCAGTTCTTC.

V and J are TRBV5-4 and TRBJ2-7; 7 bases fit TRBD1. Trimming at V came to 0 bases and at J to 6 bases, leaving 0 bases not matched to a gene. CDR1 and CDR2 (germline): SGHNT, YYREEE (reference sequence). The CDR3 covers 12 residues. The CDR3 protein is CASSLGQGEQYF. CDR3 sequence (DNA): TGTGCCAGCAGCTTGGGACAGGGCGAGCAGTACTTC.

The chain is built from TRBV7-2 and TRBJ1-1, with a tentative D call TRBD1 (6 bases). V dropped 1 base and J dropped 3 bases, with 9 bases sitting between them. Germline CDR1 SGHTA, CDR2 FQGNSA. The CDR3 has 14 residues. The CDR3 loop reads CASSLGPGDTEAFF. CDR3 nucleotide sequence: TGTGCCAGCAGCTTAGGACCAGGGGACACTGAAGCTTTCTTT.

This clone was recorded once. The rearrangement joins TRBV5-1 to TRBJ2-1; 9 bases align to TRBD1. V lost 6 bases, J lost 2 bases, and 6 bases stayed unmatched. The CDR3 contains 15 residues. The germline V gene has CDR1 SGHRS and CDR2 YFSETQ. This CDR3 reads CASIPGQGTYNEQFF. The CDR3 coding sequence is TGCGCCAGCATCCCGGGACAGGGTACCTACAATGAGCAGTTCTTC. Supplemented by reference TRBV5-1 and TRBJ2-1, the full variable domain reads KAGVTQTPRYLIKTRGQQVTLSCSPISGHRSVSWYQQTPGQGLQFLFEYFSETQRNKGNFPGRFSGRQFSNSRSEMNVSTLELGDSALYLCASIPGQGTYNEQFFGPGTRLTVL.

This chain connects TRBV18 to TRBJ2-7; 8 bases match TRBD2. V was pared by 2 bases and J by 1 base, with 10 bases of the junction left unmatched. CDR1 is KGHSH, CDR2 LQKENI, per germline. The CDR3 is made up of 17 amino acids. Written as DNA, the CDR3 is TGTGCCAGCTCACCAATTCAGGCCGGGGGGGTATCCTACGAGCAGTACTTC. It encodes CASSPIQAGGVSYEQYF.

This clone was seen more than once but under ten times. The rearrangement links TRBV5-4 to TRBJ1-1; 10 nucleotides align to TRBD1. J lost 2 bases, V lost 4 bases, and 5 bases had no gene match. Germline values: CDR1 SGHNT, CDR2 YYREEE (reference sequence). The CDR3 covers 15 residues. The CDR3 DNA reads TGTGCCAGCAGCAAGGGACAGGGGACCAACACTGAAGCTTTCTTT. Its translation is CASSKGQGTNTEAFF.

This chain links TRBV7-9 with TRBJ1-2; 12 bases align to TRBD1. V gave up 3 bases and J gave up 2 bases; unmatched junction bases: 10. The germline V gene has CDR1 SEHNR and CDR2 FQNEAQ (reference sequence). This CDR3 has 18 amino acids. In DNA form, the CDR3 reads TGTGCCAGCAGCTTGGATGGGACAGGGGGCGGTGGGAACTATGGCTACACCTTC. It yields the protein CASSLDGTGGGGNYGYTF.

The rearrangement links TRBV20-1 to TRBJ1-2; D gene unclear. Germline values: CDR1 DFQATT, CDR2 SNEGSKA (reference sequence). The CDR3 totals 8 residues. CDR3 DNA sequence: TGCAGCGCGAAGGGCTACACCTTC. Its translation is CSAKGYTF.